This T cell receptor beta chain was observed in a study of blood T cell repertoires in COVID-19. At the level of the study: T cells, B-cell-depleted T cells, or PBMCs provided the cDNA or gDNA that served as material.

This clone appeared a single time. Germline V lookup: CDR1 SGHVS, CDR2 FNYEAQ. V gave up 2 bases and J gave up 11 bases; unmatched junction bases: 14. The CDR3 has 15 residues. Data came from immunoSEQ multiplex PCR; TCRdb stores just in-frame clones and leaves some out. The sample holds approximately 89,000 clones, over 70% seen once. The sequence was collected from a man between 65 and 80 years old with acute or convalescent COVID-19. The chain carries TRBV7-6 and TRBJ2-7, with 8 bases fitting TRBD2. The sequencing sample was made of peripheral blood. Here the CDR3 reads CASSLTGLAVEGEYF. As DNA, the CDR3 is TGTGCCAGCAGCTTAACAGGACTAGCCGTTGAGGGGGAGTACTTC.